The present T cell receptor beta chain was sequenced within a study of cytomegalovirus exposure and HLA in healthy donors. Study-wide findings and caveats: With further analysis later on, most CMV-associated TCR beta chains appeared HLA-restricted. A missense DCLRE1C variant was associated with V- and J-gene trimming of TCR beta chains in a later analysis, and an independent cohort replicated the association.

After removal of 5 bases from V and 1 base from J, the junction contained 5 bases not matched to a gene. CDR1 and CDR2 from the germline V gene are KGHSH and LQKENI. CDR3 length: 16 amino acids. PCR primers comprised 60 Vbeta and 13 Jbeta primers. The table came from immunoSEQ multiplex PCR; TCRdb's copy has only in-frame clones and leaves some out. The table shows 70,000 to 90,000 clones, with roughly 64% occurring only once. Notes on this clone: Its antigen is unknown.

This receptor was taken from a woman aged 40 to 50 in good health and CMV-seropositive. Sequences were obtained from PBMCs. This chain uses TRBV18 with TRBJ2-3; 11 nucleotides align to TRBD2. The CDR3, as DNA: TGTGCCAGCTCAACACGGACTAGCGGGCGCACAGATACGCAGTATTTT. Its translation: CASSTRTSGRTDTQYF.